These 11 T cell receptor beta chains were all obtained from the same sample, sequenced in a study of T cell responses to AZD1222 COVID-19 vaccine (dated by TCRdb to the early 2020s). Libraries were constructed by the immunoSEQ multiplex PCR assay. TCRdb limited this immuneACCESS table to in-frame rearrangements with V and J called. A share of clones is missing; checked studies link under half to unresolved V genes, and the rest is unexplained. This sample comprises 130,000 or so clones, approximately 90% of them detected only once. The ten largest clones represent approximately 4.3% of the sample. Read against the paper, the sample's time point label means: about 28 days (+/-7) after the second vaccine dose. Specimen: peripheral blood, collected 28 days after the second AZD1222 dose. These receptors were collected from an adult who received the AZD1222 COVID-19 vaccine.

V and J are TRBV28 and TRBJ1-5, with D possibly matching TRBD1 (6 bases). The CDR3 is 15 amino acids. V was trimmed by 3 bases and J by 5 bases, leaving 14 bases between them. Germline CDR1 MDHEN, CDR2 SYDVKM. CDR3 nucleotide sequence: TGTGCCAGCAGTTTGCTGACAGGCAATTATCAGCCCCAGCATTTT. Translating gives CASSLLTGNYQPQHF.

This chain links TRBV7-9 with TRBJ2-1, with D tentatively TRBD2 (5 bases). The germline V gene has CDR1 SEHNR and CDR2 FQNEAQ (reference sequence). V was pared by 0 bases and J by 2 bases, with 11 bases between. The CDR3 consists of 16 residues. CDR3 sequence reads: CASSLAQRNPYNEQFF. The DNA for the CDR3 is TGTGCCAGCAGCTTAGCGCAGCGGAACCCCTACAATGAGCAGTTCTTC.

J is TRBJ2-3 and V is TRBV28, with TRBD1 matching over 7 bases. The CDR3 runs 15 residues. CDR1 MDHEN and CDR2 SYDVKM come from the germline V gene. The V gene end was trimmed by 3 bases and the J gene end by 7 bases; junction bases not matched to a gene: 10. The CDR3 nucleotides are TGTGCCAGCAGTTTTGTCGACAGGGCGGCAAATACGCAGTATTTT. This translates into CASSFVDRAANTQYF. The full variable domain, completed using reference TRBV28 and TRBJ2-3, is DVKVTQSSRYLVKRTGEKVFLECVQDMDHENMFWYRQDPGLGLRLIYFSYDVKMKEKGDIPEGYSVSREKKERFSLILESASTNQTSMYLCASSFVDRAANTQYFGPGTRLTVL.

The V gene is TRBV11-2, the J gene TRBJ2-7; 9 bases map to TRBD1. Unmatched junction bases numbered 6, after V lost 4 bases and J lost 5 bases. The CDR3 is made up of 14 amino acids. The germline gives CDR1 SGHAT, CDR2 FQNNGV. The chain's CDR3 is CASSSWTGENEQYF. As DNA, the CDR3 is TGTGCCAGCAGCTCCTGGACAGGGGAAAACGAGCAGTACTTC.

The chain combines TRBV2 with TRBJ1-2; TRBD1 agrees at 12 bases. Germline values: CDR1 SNHLY, CDR2 FYNNEI. CDR3 length: 14 amino acids. V lost 11 bases to trimming and J lost 8 bases; unmatched junction nucleotides: 12. The CDR3, as DNA: TGTGCCGGCCGGGGACAGGGGGCAAAATCCGGCTACACCTTC. Encoded protein: CAGRGQGAKSGYTF.

The gene calls are TRBV24-1 and TRBJ1-5; 7 nucleotides line up with TRBD1. Germline CDR1 reads KGHDR; CDR2 reads SFDVKD. CDR3 length equals 14 residues. Trimming at V came to 9 bases and at J to 0 bases, leaving 4 bases not matched to a gene. CDR3 bases: TGTGCCACCGCCACAGGGGATAGCAATCAGCCCCAGCATTTT. It yields the protein CATATGDSNQPQHF.

This sequence joins TRBV24-1 and TRBJ2-1; 14 nucleotides align to TRBD2. This CDR3 has 15 residues. Germline V lookup: CDR1 KGHDR, CDR2 SFDVKD. With V trimmed by 6 bases and J by 8 bases, 5 bases remained unmatched. The CDR3 DNA sequence: TGTGCCACCAGTCGCGGGACTAGCGGGAGTGATGAGCAGTTCTTC. Protein sequence: CATSRGTSGSDEQFF.

The chain couples TRBV29-1 to TRBJ1-2, with 7 positions matching TRBD1. Germline V gene data show CDR1 as SQVTM and CDR2 as ANQGSEA. CDR3 length: 16 residues. J lost 6 bases, V lost 6 bases, and 19 bases had no gene match. In DNA form, the CDR3 reads TGCAGCGTCCACCGACAGGGTAGGCCCTCCTATGATGGCTACACCTTC. Amino acids: CSVHRQGRPSYDGYTF. Full variable domain (missing parts from reference TRBV29-1 and TRBJ1-2): SAVISQKPSRDICQRGTSLTIQCQVDSQVTMMFWYRQQPGQSLTLIATANQGSEATYESGFVIDKFPISRPNLTFSTLTVSNMSPEDSSIYLCSVHRQGRPSYDGYTFGSGTRLTVV.

This clone was seen once. The genes are TRBV19 and TRBJ2-2; perhaps TRBD2 as D (6 bases). V was shortened by 7 bases and J by 6 bases, with 21 bases between the two germline ends. Germline V CDR1 and CDR2: LNHDA, SQIVND (reference sequence). The CDR3 is made up of 16 amino acids. Here the CDR3 DNA reads TGTGCCAGTACCGGGACTCGGAACTCTTGGCCCGGGGAGCTGTTTTTT. This translates into CASTGTRNSWPGELFF.

This clone was counted once. The chain is built from TRBV28 and TRBJ2-3; TRBD1 is a possible D gene (6 bases). Germline CDR1 and CDR2: MDHEN and SYDVKM. Trimming took 4 bases from V and 2 from J, leaving 10 bases between them. This CDR3 has 14 residues. CDR3 loop: CASSSPGVTDTQYF. Written as DNA, the CDR3 is TGTGCCAGCAGTTCCCCAGGGGTCACAGATACGCAGTATTTT.

The genes are TRBV28 and TRBJ1-5; 10 bases align to TRBD1. V was clipped by 6 bases and J by 1 base; unmatched bases: 6. The germline V gene encodes CDR1 MDHEN and CDR2 SYDVKM. This CDR3 comprises 16 residues. DNA for the CDR3: TGTGCCAGCAGCCAAAGGACAGGGGGGAGCAATCAGCCCCAGCATTTT. It yields the protein CASSQRTGGSNQPQHF.